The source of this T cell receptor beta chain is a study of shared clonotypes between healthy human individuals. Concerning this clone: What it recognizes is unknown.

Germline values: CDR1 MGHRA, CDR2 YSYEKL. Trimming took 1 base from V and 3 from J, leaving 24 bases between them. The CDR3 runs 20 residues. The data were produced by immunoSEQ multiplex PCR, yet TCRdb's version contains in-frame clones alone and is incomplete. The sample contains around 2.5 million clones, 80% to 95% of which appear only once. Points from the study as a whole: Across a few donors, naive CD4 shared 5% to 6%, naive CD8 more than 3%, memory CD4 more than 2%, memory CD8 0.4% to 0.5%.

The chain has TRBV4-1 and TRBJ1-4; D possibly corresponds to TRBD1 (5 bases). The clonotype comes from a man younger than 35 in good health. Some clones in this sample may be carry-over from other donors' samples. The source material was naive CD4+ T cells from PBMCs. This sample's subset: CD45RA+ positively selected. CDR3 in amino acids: CASSQVPNPGLKSANEKLFF. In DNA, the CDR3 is TGCGCCAGCAGCCAAGTCCCAAATCCGGGACTAAAATCGGCTAATGAAAAACTGTTTTTT.